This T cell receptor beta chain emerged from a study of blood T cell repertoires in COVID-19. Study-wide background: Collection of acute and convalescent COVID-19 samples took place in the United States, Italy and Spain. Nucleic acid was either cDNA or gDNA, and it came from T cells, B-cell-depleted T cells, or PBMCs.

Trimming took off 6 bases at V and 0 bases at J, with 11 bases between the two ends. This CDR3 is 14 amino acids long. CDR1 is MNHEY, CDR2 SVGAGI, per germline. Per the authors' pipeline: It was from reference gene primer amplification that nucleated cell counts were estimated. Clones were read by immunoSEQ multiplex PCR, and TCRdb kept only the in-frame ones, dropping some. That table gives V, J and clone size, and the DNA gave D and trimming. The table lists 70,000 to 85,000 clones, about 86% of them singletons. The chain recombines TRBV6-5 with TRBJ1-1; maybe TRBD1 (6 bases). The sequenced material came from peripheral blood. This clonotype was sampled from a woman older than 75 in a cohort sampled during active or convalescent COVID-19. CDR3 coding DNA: TGTGCCAGCAGGGGGACACACATGAACACTGAAGCTTTCTTT. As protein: CASRGTHMNTEAFF.